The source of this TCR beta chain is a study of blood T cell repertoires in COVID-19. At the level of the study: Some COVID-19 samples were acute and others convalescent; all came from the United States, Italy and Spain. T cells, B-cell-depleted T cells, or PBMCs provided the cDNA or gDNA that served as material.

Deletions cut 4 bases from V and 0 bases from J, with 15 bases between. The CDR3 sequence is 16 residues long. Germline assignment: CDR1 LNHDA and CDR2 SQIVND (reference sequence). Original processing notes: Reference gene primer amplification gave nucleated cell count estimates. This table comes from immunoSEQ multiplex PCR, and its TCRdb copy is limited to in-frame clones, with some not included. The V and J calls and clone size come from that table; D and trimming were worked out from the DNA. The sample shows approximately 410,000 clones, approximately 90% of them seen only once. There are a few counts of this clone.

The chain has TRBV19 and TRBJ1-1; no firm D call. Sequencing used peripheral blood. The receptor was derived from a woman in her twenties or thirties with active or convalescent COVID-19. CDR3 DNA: TGTGCCAGTAGTACACGACGACAAGGCATGAACACTGAAGCTTTCTTT. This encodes CASSTRRQGMNTEAFF.